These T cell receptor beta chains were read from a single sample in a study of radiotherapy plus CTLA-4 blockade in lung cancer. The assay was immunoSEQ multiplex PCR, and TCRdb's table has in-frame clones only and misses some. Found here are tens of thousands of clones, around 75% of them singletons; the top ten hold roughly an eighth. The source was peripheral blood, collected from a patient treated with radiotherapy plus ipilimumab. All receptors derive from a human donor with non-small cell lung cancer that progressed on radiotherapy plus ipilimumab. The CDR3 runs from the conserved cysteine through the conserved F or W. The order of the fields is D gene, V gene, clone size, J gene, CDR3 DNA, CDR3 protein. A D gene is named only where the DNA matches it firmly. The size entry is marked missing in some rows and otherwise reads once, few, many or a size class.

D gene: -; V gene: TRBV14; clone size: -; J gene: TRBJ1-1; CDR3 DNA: TGTGCCAGCAGCGATTACAGGTCGAACACTGAAGCTTTCTTT; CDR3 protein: CASSDYRSNTEAFF
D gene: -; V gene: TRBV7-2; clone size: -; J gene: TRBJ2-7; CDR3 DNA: TGTGCCAGCAGCCGAGACCGGTATAGCACCTACGAGCAGTACTTC; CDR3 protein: CASSRDRYSTYEQYF
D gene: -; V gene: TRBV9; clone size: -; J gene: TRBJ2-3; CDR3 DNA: TGTGCCAGCAGCTTCCGTCCAGTAGAATCTACTAGCACAGATACGCAGTATTTT; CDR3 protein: CASSFRPVESTSTDTQYF
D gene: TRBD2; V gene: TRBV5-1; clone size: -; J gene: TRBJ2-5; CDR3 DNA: TGCGCCAGCAGCACCACTAGCGGGGCTAACCAAGAGACCCAGTACTTC; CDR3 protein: CASSTTSGANQETQYF
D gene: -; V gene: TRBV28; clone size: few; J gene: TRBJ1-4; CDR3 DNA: TGTGCCAGCAGTTTCCCTGTGGACAGTTCGGGCGGAACTAATGAAAAACTGTTTTTT; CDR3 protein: CASSFPVDSSGGTNEKLFF
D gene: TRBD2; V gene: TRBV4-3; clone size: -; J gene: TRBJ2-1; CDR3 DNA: TGCGCCAGCAGTCAACTAGCGGGCCCCTCGGATGAGCAGTTCTTC; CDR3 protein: CASSQLAGPSDEQFF
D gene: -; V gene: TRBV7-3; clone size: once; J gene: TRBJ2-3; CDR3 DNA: TGTGCCAGCAGCTTAACCGGGAGCACAGATACGCAGTATTTT; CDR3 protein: CASSLTGSTDTQYF
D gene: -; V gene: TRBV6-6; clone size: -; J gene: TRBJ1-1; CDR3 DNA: TGTGCCAGCAGTTCCACGTGGACTGAAGCTTTCTTT; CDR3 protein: CASSSTWTEAFF
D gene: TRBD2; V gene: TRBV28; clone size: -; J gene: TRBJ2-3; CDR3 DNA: TGTGCCAGCAGTTCCCTAGCGGGAAGGGAGACAGATACGCAGTATTTT; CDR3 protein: CASSSLAGRETDTQYF
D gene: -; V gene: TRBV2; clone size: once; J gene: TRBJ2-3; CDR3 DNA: TGTGCCAGCAGTAACAGGGAGGGTACAGATACGCAGTATTTT; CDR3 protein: CASSNREGTDTQYF
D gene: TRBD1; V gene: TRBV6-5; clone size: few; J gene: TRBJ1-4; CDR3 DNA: TGTGCCAGCAGTTACGGACAGGGAGCTAATGAAAAACTGTTTTTT; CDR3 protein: CASSYGQGANEKLFF
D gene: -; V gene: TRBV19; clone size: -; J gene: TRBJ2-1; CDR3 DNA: TGTGCCAGTAGTATAGGCCCCCTTGGCGAGCAGTTCTTC; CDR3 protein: CASSIGPLGEQFF
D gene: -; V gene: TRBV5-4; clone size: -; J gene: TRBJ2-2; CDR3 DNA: TGTGCCAGCAGCGAAGGAGGTCTCGGCACCGGGGAGCTGTTTTTT; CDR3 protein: CASSEGGLGTGELFF
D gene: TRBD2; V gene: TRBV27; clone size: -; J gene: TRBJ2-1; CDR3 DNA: TGTGCCAGCAGTGGGACTAGCGGGTTTGTTTCCTACAATGAGCAGTTCTTC; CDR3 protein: CASSGTSGFVSYNEQFF
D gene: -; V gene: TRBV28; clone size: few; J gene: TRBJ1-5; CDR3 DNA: TGTGCCAGCAGTCCAGGGTCCTTTAATCAGCCCCAGCATTTT; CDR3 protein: CASSPGSFNQPQHF
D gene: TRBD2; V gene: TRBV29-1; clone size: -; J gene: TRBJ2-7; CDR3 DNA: TGCAGCGTTGAGGGGGGACTAGCGGGAGGTCTATACGAGCAGTACTTC; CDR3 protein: CSVEGGLAGGLYEQYF
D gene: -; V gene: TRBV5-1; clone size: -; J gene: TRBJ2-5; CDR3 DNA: TGCGCCAGCAGCTTGGGACGCCGCGGGGAGACCCAGTACTTC; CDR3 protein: CASSLGRRGETQYF
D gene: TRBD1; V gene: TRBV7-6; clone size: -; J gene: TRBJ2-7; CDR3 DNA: TGTGCCAGCAGCGTCAACAGGGGGTTCGAGCAGTACTTC; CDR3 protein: CASSVNRGFEQYF
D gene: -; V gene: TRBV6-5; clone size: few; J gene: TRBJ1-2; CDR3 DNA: TGTGCCAGCAGTTACTCTGCGGCTACCTATGGCTACACCTTC; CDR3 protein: CASSYSAATYGYTF
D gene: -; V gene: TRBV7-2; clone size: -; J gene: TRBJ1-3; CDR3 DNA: TGTGCCAGCAGCTGGCTTCCGGGGGACTCTGGAAACACCATATATTTT; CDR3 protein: CASSWLPGDSGNTIYF
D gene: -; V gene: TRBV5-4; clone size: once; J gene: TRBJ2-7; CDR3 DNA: TGTGCCAGCAGCTCCGAAGGTGGGAGTTACGAGCAGTACTTC; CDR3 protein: CASSSEGGSYEQYF
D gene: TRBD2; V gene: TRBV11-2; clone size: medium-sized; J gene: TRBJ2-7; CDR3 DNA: TGTGCCAGCAGACTGGGGGGACTAGACAGTGACGAGCAGTACTTC; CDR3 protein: CASRLGGLDSDEQYF
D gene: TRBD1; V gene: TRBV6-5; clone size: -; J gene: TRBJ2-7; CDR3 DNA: TGTGCCAGCAGTTACTCGAGGGACAGGGGTTACTACGAGCAGTACTTC; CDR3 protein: CASSYSRDRGYYEQYF
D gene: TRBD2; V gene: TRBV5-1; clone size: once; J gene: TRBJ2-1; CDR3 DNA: TGCGCCAGCAGCGCGGGCAGCGGGAGGGCCGCCAATGAGCAGTTCTTC; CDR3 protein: CASSAGSGRAANEQFF
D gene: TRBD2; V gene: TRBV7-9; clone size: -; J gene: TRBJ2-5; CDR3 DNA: TGTGCCAGCAGTTCGCGGGCTAGCGGGGAGACCCAGTACTTC; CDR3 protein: CASSSRASGETQYF
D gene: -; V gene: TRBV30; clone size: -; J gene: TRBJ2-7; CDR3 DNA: TGTGCCTGGAGTGTAGGACCTCAGCAATCCTACGAGCAGTACTTC; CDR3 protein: CAWSVGPQQSYEQYF
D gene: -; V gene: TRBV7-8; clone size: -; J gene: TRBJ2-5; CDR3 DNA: TGTGCCAGCATTGGTCGCCATCTAGGGGAGACCCAGTACTTC; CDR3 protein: CASIGRHLGETQYF
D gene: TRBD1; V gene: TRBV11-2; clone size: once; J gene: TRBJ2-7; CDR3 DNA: TGTGCCAGCAGCTTAGAGGGACAGGGCTACGAGCAGTACTTC; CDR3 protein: CASSLEGQGYEQYF
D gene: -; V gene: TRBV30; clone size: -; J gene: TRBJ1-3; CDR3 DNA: TGTGCCTGGAGTCACGGACGGAGCTCTGGAAACACCATATATTTT; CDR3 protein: CAWSHGRSSGNTIYF
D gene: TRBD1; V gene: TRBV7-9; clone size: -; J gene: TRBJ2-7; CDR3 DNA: TGTGCCAGCAGCCTCGACAGGGGCCAGCGGTTGAAGCAGTACTTC; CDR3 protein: CASSLDRGQRLKQYF
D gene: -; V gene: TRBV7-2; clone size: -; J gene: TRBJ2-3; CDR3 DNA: TGTGCCAGCCGTCGGGGCGGGGCCCCCACAGATACGCAGTATTTT; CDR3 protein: CASRRGGAPTDTQYF
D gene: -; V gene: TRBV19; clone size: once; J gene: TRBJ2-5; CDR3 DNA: TGTGCCAGTAGGAGGGGGGAATCGTACCAAGAGACCCAGTACTTC; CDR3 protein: CASRRGESYQETQYF
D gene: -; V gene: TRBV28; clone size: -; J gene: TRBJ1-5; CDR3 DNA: TGTGCCAGCAGTCCCCCGAGCAGCAATCAGCCCCAGCATTTT; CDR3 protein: CASSPPSSNQPQHF
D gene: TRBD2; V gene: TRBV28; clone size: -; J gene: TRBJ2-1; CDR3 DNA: TGTGCCAGCAGTTTGGGGGTAGCGGGGGGTATAAATGAGCAGTTCTTC; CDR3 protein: CASSLGVAGGINEQFF
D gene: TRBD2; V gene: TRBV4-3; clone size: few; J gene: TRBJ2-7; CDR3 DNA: TGCGCCAGCAGCCGCCGATTAGGGGAGGGGACCTACGAGCAGTACTTC; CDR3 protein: CASSRRLGEGTYEQYF
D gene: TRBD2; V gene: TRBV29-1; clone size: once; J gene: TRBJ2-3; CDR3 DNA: TGCAGCGTTGGAGCTAGCGGGAGGGATTTAAGCACAGATACGCAGTATTTT; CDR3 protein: CSVGASGRDLSTDTQYF
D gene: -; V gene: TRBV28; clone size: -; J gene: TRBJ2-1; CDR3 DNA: TGTGCCAGCAGTCCCCTCGGACAGCAAAATGAGCAGTTCTTC; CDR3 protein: CASSPLGQQNEQFF
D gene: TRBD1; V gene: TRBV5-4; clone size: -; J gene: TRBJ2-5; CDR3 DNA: TGTGCCAGCAGCTTCCGGACAGGGGGAGGAGAGACCCAGTACTTC; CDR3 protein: CASSFRTGGGETQYF
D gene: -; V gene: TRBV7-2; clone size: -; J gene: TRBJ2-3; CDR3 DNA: TGTGCCAGCAGCTTAGGCCCAGGGATCACAGATACGCAGTATTTT; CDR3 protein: CASSLGPGITDTQYF
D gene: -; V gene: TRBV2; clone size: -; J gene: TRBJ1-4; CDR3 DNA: TGTGCCAGCAGTGAGCGGGAGACGGGAAAACTGTTTTTT; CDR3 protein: CASSERETGKLFF
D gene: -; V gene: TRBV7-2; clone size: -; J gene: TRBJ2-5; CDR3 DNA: TGTGCCAGCAGCTCCCCCCCCTGGGAGACCCAGTACTTC; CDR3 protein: CASSSPPWETQYF
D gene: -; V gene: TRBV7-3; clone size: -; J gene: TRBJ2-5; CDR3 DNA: TGTGCCAGCAGCTTCGGGACATCCCTACAAGAGACCCAGTACTTC; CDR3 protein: CASSFGTSLQETQYF
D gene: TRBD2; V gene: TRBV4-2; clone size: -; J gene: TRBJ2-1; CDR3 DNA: TGTGCCAGCAGCCCCGGACTAGCGGGGGGTAGCTCCTACAATGAGCAGTTCTTC; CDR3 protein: CASSPGLAGGSSYNEQFF
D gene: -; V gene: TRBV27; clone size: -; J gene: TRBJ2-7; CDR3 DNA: TGTGCCAGCAGCCTCAGGGACGAGCAGTACTTC; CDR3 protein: CASSLRDEQYF